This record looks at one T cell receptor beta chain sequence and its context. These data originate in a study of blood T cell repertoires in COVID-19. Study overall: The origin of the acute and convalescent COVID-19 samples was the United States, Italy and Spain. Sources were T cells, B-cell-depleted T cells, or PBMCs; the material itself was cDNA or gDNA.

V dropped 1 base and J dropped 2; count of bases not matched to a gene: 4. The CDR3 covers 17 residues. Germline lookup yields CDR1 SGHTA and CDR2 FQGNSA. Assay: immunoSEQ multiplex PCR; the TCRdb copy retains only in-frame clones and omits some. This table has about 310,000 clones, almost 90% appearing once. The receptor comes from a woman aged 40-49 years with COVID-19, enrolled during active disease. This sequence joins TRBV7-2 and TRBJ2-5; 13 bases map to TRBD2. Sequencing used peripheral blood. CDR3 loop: CASSLGGLAGEQETQYF. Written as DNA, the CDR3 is TGTGCCAGCAGCTTAGGTGGACTAGCGGGGGAACAAGAGACCCAGTACTTC.